A single sample gave rise to the 10 T cell receptor beta chains below, sequenced in a study of blood T cell repertoires in COVID-19. Some clones are missing from TCRdb's copy, which holds only in-frame ones; the method was immunoSEQ multiplex PCR. The table lists under 90,000 clones, roughly four fifths of them singletons. The sample comprised peripheral blood. The receptor source for this set is a man aged 80 or over with acute or convalescent COVID-19.

This chain joins TRBV7-2 and TRBJ2-3; the D is unclear. CDR3 size: 15 residues. Looked up from germline, CDR1 is SGHTA and CDR2 is FQGNSA. V was pared by 6 bases and J by 1 base, with 14 bases between. DNA for the CDR3: TGTGCCAGCAGACCTAGTGGCCTGGGCACAGATACGCAGTATTTT. Translating it yields CASRPSGLGTDTQYF.

In its sample, this clone was seen once. J is TRBJ2-7 and V is TRBV6-2 or TRBV6-3, with 10 bases fitting TRBD2. This CDR3 has 14 amino acids. Germline CDR1 is MNHEY and CDR2 is SVGEGT. J lost 1 base, V lost 6 bases, and 3 bases had no gene match. The CDR3 sequence is CASSRTSGSYEQYF. In nucleotides, the CDR3 is TGTGCCAGCAGCAGGACTAGCGGATCCTACGAGCAGTACTTC.

This clone was seen only once. This chain connects TRBV10-1 to TRBJ2-3; 14 nucleotides line up with TRBD2. With 7 bases clipped from V and 1 base from J, the junction kept 13 bases outside the gene matches. The CDR3 is 19 amino acids. Germline V gene lookup returns CDR1 WNHNN and CDR2 SYGVQD (reference sequence). The CDR3 coding sequence is TGCGCCAGCAACGATGAACCGGGACTAGCGGGAGCCCGCACAGATACGCAGTATTTT. Translation gives CASNDEPGLAGARTDTQYF.

This chain's CDR3 is CASSLSSNQPQHF. CDR3 sequence (DNA): TGTGCCAGCAGCCTGAGTAGCAATCAGCCCCAGCATTTT. The J gene is TRBJ1-5, the V gene TRBV14; D not resolved. CDR1 is SGHDN and CDR2 is FVKESK in the germline V gene. The germline V and J ends were trimmed by 4 bases and 0 bases, with 4 bases remaining between them. This CDR3 has 13 amino acids.

The V call is TRBV19, the J call TRBJ1-1; the D is unclear. The germline CDR1 and CDR2 sequences are LNHDA and SQIVND (reference sequence). V was clipped by 1 base and J by 1 base, with 10 bases between them. This CDR3 region has 15 residues. Written as DNA, the CDR3 is TGTGCCAGTAGTATAGGTTACAGCCCGAACACTGAAGCTTTCTTT. Translation gives CASSIGYSPNTEAFF.

This chain links TRBV7-3 with TRBJ2-1; TRBD2 matches at 9 bases. The CDR3 totals 14 residues. The V gene end was trimmed by 2 bases and the J gene end by 10 bases; junction bases not matched to a gene: 6. CDR1 is SGHTA and CDR2 is FQGTGA in the germline V gene. The CDR3 DNA reads TGTGCCAGCAGCTTAGGGCTAGCGGGATCGGAGCAGTTCTTC. It translates to CASSLGLAGSEQFF.

The V gene is TRBV12-3 or TRBV12-4, the J gene TRBJ1-5; D not resolved. V lost 6 bases to trimming and J lost 0 bases, with 6 bases between them. The CDR3 consists of 13 residues. CDR3 protein: CASSIGSNQPQHF. The CDR3 bases are TGTGCCAGCAGCATCGGTAGCAATCAGCCCCAGCATTTT.

The V and J genes are TRBV24-1 and TRBJ1-4; D ambiguous. Germline-derived CDR1 and CDR2 are KGHDR and SFDVKD. CDR3 length: 14 residues. V was pared by 3 bases and J by 5 bases, with 9 bases between. CDR3 residues: CATSDPRVNEKLFF. The CDR3, as DNA: TGTGCCACCAGTGATCCGCGGGTGAATGAAAAACTGTTTTTT.

This clone was observed once. The chain recombines TRBV18 with TRBJ1-4, with 10 bases fitting TRBD1. The CDR3 is 16 amino acids. Germline values: CDR1 KGHSH, CDR2 LQKENI. V lost 3 bases and J lost 6; bases outside the gene matches: 7. The CDR3: CASSPRGGTGDEKLFF. CDR3 coding DNA: TGTGCCAGCTCACCCCGTGGGGGGACAGGGGATGAAAAACTGTTTTTT.

The chain couples TRBV6-2 or TRBV6-3 to TRBJ1-5; D remains unclear. This CDR3 is built from 13 residues. Trimming removed 6 bases at V and 4 bases at J, with 10 bases between. Germline lookup yields CDR1 MNHEY and CDR2 SVGEGT. Here the CDR3 DNA reads TGTGCCAGCAGCCAGGACTGGAATCAGCCCCAGCATTTT. Encoded protein: CASSQDWNQPQHF.